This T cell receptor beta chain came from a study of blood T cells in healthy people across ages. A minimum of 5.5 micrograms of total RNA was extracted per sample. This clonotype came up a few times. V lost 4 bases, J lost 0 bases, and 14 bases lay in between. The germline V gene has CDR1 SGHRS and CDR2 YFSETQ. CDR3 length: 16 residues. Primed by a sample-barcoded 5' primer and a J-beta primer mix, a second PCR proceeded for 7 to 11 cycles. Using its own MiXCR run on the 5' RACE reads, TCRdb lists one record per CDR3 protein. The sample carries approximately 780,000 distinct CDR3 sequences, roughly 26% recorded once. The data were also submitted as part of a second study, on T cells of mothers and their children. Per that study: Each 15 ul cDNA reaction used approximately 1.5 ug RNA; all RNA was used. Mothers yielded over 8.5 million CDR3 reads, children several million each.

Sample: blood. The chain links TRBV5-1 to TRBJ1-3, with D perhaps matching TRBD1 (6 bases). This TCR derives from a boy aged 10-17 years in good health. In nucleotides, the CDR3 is TGCGCCAGCAGCCCGGACAGTTCTCACTCTGGAAACACCATATATTTT. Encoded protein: CASSPDSSHSGNTIYF.